This T cell receptor beta chain was identified in a study of blood T cells in healthy people across ages. Combining a sample-barcoded 5' primer with a J-beta primer mix, a second PCR ran for about 7 to 12 cycles. MiXCR, run by TCRdb on the 5' RACE reads, gives a single entry per CDR3 protein. The sample carries over a million distinct CDR3 sequences, approximately 59% recorded once. The length of the CDR3 is 19 residues. Trimming took 0 bases from V and 1 from J; bases not matched to a gene: 5. Germline V gives CDR1 MNHEY, CDR2 SVGEGT. This clonotype was seen repeatedly, ten times or more. The sample was blood. The genes are TRBV6-2 or TRBV6-3 and TRBJ2-6, with 11 bases aligning to TRBD1. This receptor was obtained from a man between 18 and 29 years old in good health. This chain's CDR3 is CASSYSSGTGGSGANVLTF. CDR3 sequence (DNA): TGTGCCAGCAGTTACTCATCCGGGACAGGGGGTTCTGGGGCCAACGTCCTGACTTTC.